The 18 T cell receptor beta chains below were found in one sample sequenced in a study of blood T cells in healthy people across ages. A sample-barcoded 5' primer and a J-beta primer mix were used in a second PCR of about 7 to 12 cycles. TCRdb re-called the 5' RACE reads with MiXCR, one entry per CDR3 protein. The table has some 1.5 million distinct CDR3 sequences, around 40% seen once. The sequenced material came from blood. Source of these receptors: a woman aged 18-29 years in good health.

This clonotype was seen a handful of times. DNA for the CDR3: TGCGCCAGCAGCCAAGATTTGGTACGCGTGAACACTGAAGCTTTCTTT. This encodes CASSQDLVRVNTEAFF. This rearrangement joins TRBV4-3 to TRBJ1-1; D call uncertain. Germline CDR1 and CDR2: LGHNA and YSLEER. This CDR3 spans 16 amino acids. Trimming cost V 0 bases and J 0 bases, with 11 bases left between them.

This clonotype was counted a few times. This chain joins TRBV29-1 and TRBJ1-2; possible D gene TRBD1, 6 bases. This CDR3 has 14 residues. Trimming removed 1 base from V and 3 bases from J, with 12 bases in between. Per germline, CDR1 SQVTM and CDR2 ANQGSEA. As DNA, the CDR3 is TGCAGCGTTGAAGGGACAGAATCTTACTATGGCTACACCTTC. Translating gives CSVEGTESYYGYTF.

V is TRBV18 and J is TRBJ2-5; 9 nucleotides agree with TRBD2. Germline trimming cut 8 bases from V and 5 bases from J; bases unmatched to any gene: 12. This CDR3 is built from 15 residues. Per the germline V gene, CDR1 is KGHSH and CDR2 is LQKENI. The chain's CDR3 is CASALEREAYETQYF. In DNA, the CDR3 is TGTGCCAGCGCCCTCGAGCGGGAGGCATACGAGACCCAGTACTTC.

V and J are TRBV7-2 and TRBJ1-1, with TRBD1 as a possible D gene (5 bases). This CDR3 has 15 amino acids. V gave up 5 bases and J gave up 5 bases, with 18 bases separating them. Germline CDR1 and CDR2: SGHTA and FQGNSA. The CDR3 DNA follows: TGTGCCAGCAGCATCCTTAGGGGTAGGGGAACTGAAGCTTTCTTT. The encoded protein is CASSILRGRGTEAFF.

The chain joins TRBV28 to TRBJ2-7, with 9 positions matching TRBD1. The germline CDR1 and CDR2 sequences are MDHEN and SYDVKM. The CDR3 loop spans 14 amino acids. J was trimmed by 5 bases and V by 4 bases; bases with no gene match: 6. The CDR3 here is CASSSQGARNEQYF. The CDR3 nucleotides are TGTGCCAGCAGTTCACAGGGGGCTAGGAACGAGCAGTACTTC.

This clonotype was recorded a few times. V gene TRBV9 combines with J gene TRBJ2-1; D remains ambiguous. Trimming removed 2 bases from V and 4 bases from J, with 7 bases in between. The CDR3 extends over 13 amino acids. Germline V lookup: CDR1 SGDLS, CDR2 YYNGEE. This CDR3 reads CASSVDQYNEQFF. Written as DNA, the CDR3 is TGTGCCAGCAGCGTGGACCAATACAATGAGCAGTTCTTC.

V usage is TRBV25-1 and J usage is TRBJ2-7, with unresolved D. Trimming shortened V by 5 bases and J by 5 bases, and 16 bases separated the two germline ends. This CDR3 has 14 amino acids. The V gene's germline CDR1 is MGHDK and CDR2 SYGVNS. The CDR3 protein is CASSPPGKPDEQYF. The CDR3 coding sequence is TGTGCCAGCAGTCCGCCGGGTAAGCCCGACGAGCAGTACTTC.

This clonotype was seen more than once but under ten times. The gene calls are TRBV6-5 and TRBJ2-2; the match to TRBD2 covers 7 bases. The CDR3 covers 15 residues. With V trimmed by 2 bases and J by 4 bases, 4 bases remained unmatched. Germline CDR1 and CDR2: MNHEY and SVGAGI. The CDR3: CASSYRRGTTGELFF. The CDR3 coding sequence is TGTGCCAGCAGTTACCGGCGGGGGACCACCGGGGAGCTGTTTTTT.

The J gene is TRBJ1-3, the V gene TRBV29-1; no clear D. V dropped 3 bases and J dropped 2 bases, with 11 bases sitting between them. The germline V gene encodes CDR1 SQVTM and CDR2 ANQGSEA. The CDR3 length is 14 residues. CDR3 sequence reads: CSVDSRMTGNTIYF. The CDR3, as DNA: TGCAGCGTTGACTCCAGGATGACTGGAAACACCATATATTTT.

The V and J genes are TRBV7-9 and TRBJ2-5; 8 positions agree with TRBD2. Trimming at V came to 2 bases and at J to 1 base, leaving 6 bases not matched to a gene. Looked up from germline, CDR1 is SEHNR and CDR2 is FQNEAQ (reference sequence). CDR3 length: 16 amino acids. The CDR3 nucleotides are TGTGCCAGCAGCTTATCGCAGCGGGGGCCCCAAGAGACCCAGTACTTC. Translated: CASSLSQRGPQETQYF.

This clonotype was detected a few times. The chain is built from TRBV7-2 and TRBJ2-7; D is undetermined. The V end lost 4 bases, the J end lost 0 bases, and 10 bases lay between the germline ends. The CDR3 loop spans 14 amino acids. Looked up from germline, CDR1 is SGHTA and CDR2 is FQGNSA. The CDR3 is CASSSDRYSYEQYF. CDR3 nucleotides: TGTGCCAGCAGCTCCGACCGGTACTCCTACGAGCAGTACTTC.

This rearrangement joins TRBV29-1 to TRBJ1-2, with unresolved D. The CDR3 contains 14 residues. V dropped 5 bases and J dropped 0 bases, with 13 bases sitting between them. The germline gives CDR1 SQVTM, CDR2 ANQGSEA. The CDR3 region has the DNA TGCAGCGTTTCCCGCCGGGCTTCTAACTATGGCTACACCTTC. Amino acid sequence: CSVSRRASNYGYTF.

As concerns this clonotype: One end of the junction fails to match germline, which may point to a read error. The J gene is TRBJ1-1, the V gene TRBV12-3 or TRBV12-4; possibly TRBD1 for D (5 bases). This CDR3 comprises 14 residues. The CDR3 DNA sequence: TGTGCCAGCAGCTCTAAGGGGTTGAACAATGAAGCTTTCTTT. Protein: CASSSKGLNNEAFF.

The genes are TRBV7-2 and TRBJ1-1, with TRBD1 matching 7 bases. Trimming cost V 1 base and J 6 bases; bases outside gene matches: 8. Germline V lookup: CDR1 SGHTA, CDR2 FQGNSA. This CDR3 is 15 amino acids long. CDR3 amino acids: CASSLGGTRGSEAFF. The DNA for the CDR3 is TGTGCCAGCAGCTTAGGGGGGACCAGGGGGTCTGAAGCTTTCTTT.

V and J are TRBV5-1 and TRBJ2-5; 10 nucleotides line up with TRBD2. The CDR3 sequence is 15 residues long. With 1 base clipped from V and 11 bases from J, the junction kept 11 bases outside the gene matches. Germline values: CDR1 SGHRS, CDR2 YFSETQ. The CDR3 is CASSLSSGGIVEQYF. The CDR3 region has the DNA TGCGCCAGCAGCTTGTCTAGCGGGGGTATCGTTGAGCAGTACTTC.

This clonotype has a handful of counts. The gene calls are TRBV18 and TRBJ1-4; unclear D gene. This CDR3 region has 14 residues. Germline V gene lookup returns CDR1 KGHSH and CDR2 LQKENI. The germline V and J ends were trimmed by 2 bases and 4 bases, with 8 bases remaining between them. The CDR3 spells CASSPGSNNEKLFF. CDR3 nucleotides: TGTGCCAGCTCACCAGGCAGTAATAATGAAAAACTGTTTTTT.

V and J are TRBV9 and TRBJ2-1; 9 bases fit TRBD1. The V segment lost 4 bases and the J segment 4 bases; nucleotides outside the gene matches: 6. CDR1 is SGDLS and CDR2 is YYNGEE in the germline V gene. This CDR3 is 15 amino acids long. This CDR3 reads CASSSGGTGYNEQFF. The CDR3 DNA sequence: TGTGCCAGCAGCTCCGGGGGGACAGGGTACAATGAGCAGTTCTTC.

This clonotype showed up just a few times. The chain carries TRBV7-9 and TRBJ2-7; D possibly corresponds to TRBD1 (6 bases). CDR3 length equals 14 residues. Looked up from germline, CDR1 is SEHNR and CDR2 is FQNEAQ (reference sequence). Trimming left V 3 bases short and J 3 bases short, with 12 bases between. In DNA form, the CDR3 reads TGTGCCAGCAGCTTCCAACAGGGTATCTACGAGCAGTACTTC. This codes for CASSFQQGIYEQYF.